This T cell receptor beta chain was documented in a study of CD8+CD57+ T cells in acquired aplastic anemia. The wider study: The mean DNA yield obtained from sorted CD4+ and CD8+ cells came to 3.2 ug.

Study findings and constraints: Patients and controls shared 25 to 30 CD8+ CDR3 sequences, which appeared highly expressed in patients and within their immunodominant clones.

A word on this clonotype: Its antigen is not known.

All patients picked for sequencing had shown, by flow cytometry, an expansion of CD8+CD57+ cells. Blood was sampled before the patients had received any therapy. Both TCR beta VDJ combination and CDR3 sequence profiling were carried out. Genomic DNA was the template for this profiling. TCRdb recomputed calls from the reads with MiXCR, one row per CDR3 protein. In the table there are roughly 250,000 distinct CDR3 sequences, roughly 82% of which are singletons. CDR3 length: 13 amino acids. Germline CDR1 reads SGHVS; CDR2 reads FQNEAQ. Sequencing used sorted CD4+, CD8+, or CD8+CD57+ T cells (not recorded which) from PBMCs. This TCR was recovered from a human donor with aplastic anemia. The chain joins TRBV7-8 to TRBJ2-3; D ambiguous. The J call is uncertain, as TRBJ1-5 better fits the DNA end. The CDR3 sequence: CASSLGGRATQHF. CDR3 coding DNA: TGTGCCAGCAGCTTAGGGGGAAGAGCCACGCAGCATTTT.